These 5 T cell receptor beta chains came from one sample sequenced in a study of graft-versus-host responses after intestinal transplantation. Clones were read by immunoSEQ multiplex PCR, and TCRdb kept only the in-frame ones, dropping some. The table lists tens of thousands of clones, over 80% of them singletons. The antigens for these receptors are not known. This specimen consisted of unstimulated CD8+ T cells sorted from spleen or lymph node cells, obtained before intestinal transplant. Every receptor here comes from a human donor who received an intestinal transplant.

V and J are TRBV4-3 and TRBJ1-6; D unclear. The length of the CDR3 is 16 residues. Trimming took 1 base from V and 2 from J, leaving 9 bases between them. Germline CDR1 LGHNA, CDR2 YSLEER. The CDR3: CASSQGTVTYNSPLHF. The CDR3 coding sequence is TGCGCCAGCAGCCAAGGGACTGTTACCTATAATTCACCCCTCCACTTT.

This chain connects TRBV15 to TRBJ2-5; 7 positions match TRBD1. The CDR3 covers 14 residues. The V segment lost 3 bases and the J segment 5 bases; nucleotides outside the gene matches: 6. CDR1 and CDR2 (germline): LNHNV, YYDKDF (reference sequence). The DNA of the CDR3 is TGTGCCACCAGCAGCCGGGACAGCTGGGAGACCCAGTACTTC. It codes for CATSSRDSWETQYF.

The chain combines TRBV27 with TRBJ1-2; the D gene is possibly TRBD1 (5 bases). The germline gives CDR1 MNHEY, CDR2 SMNVEV (reference sequence). The CDR3 contains 14 residues. V lost 4 bases and J 11 bases, leaving 20 bases between the germline ends. Here the CDR3 reads CASSWGPTHLGYTF. DNA for the CDR3: TGTGCCAGCAGTTGGGGCCCCACGCACCTAGGATACACCTTC.

The chain uses TRBV4-1 and TRBJ2-1; 7 positions match TRBD2. This CDR3 has 15 residues. V dropped 1 base and J dropped 6; count of bases not matched to a gene: 6. Germline V gene sequence: CDR1 MGHRA, CDR2 YSYEKL. CDR3 DNA: TGCGCCAGCAGCCAAGTTGCGGGAGTGGGCAATGAGCAGTTCTTC. It encodes CASSQVAGVGNEQFF.

The chain is built from TRBV19 and TRBJ2-1; 14 positions agree with TRBD2. CDR3 length: 17 amino acids. Germline trimming cut 1 base from V and 9 bases from J; bases unmatched to any gene: 8. Looked up from germline, CDR1 is LNHDA and CDR2 is SQIVND (reference sequence). The CDR3 region has the DNA TGTGCCAGTAGTATAGCTACTCCGGGACTAGCGGGAGTTGAGCAGTTCTTC. Protein: CASSIATPGLAGVEQFF.